These T cell receptor beta chains were read from a single sample in a study of T cells in Graves' hyperthyroidism and ophthalmopathy. TCRdb re-analysed the multiplex PCR reads in MiXCR, keeping a single row per CDR3 protein. The table records hundreds of thousands of distinct CDR3 sequences, approximately 36% of them present only once. Sample: blood. Receptors originate from a woman aged 40 to 55 with Graves' hyperthyroidism. Each CDR3 is given with its conserved first and last residue. Fields, in order: D gene, V gene, clone size, CDR3 protein. D genes are given only for firm matches. Not all rows give a size; the values are once, few, many and, for expanded clones, a class.

. | TRBV4-3 | many | CASSQDYLSGANVLTF
. | TRBV19 | many | CASSTTVYSNQPQHF
. | TRBV4-3 | few | CASSQAIGTERYGYTF
TRBD1 | TRBV4-3 | . | CASSPDRGPPYQPQHF
TRBD2 | TRBV24-1 | . | CATEGASGRTDTDTQYF
TRBD1 | TRBV9 | . | CASSVNSPGQGDGYTF
. | TRBV7-2 | . | CASSLEWKGSQPQHF
TRBD1 | TRBV12-3/TRBV12-4 | many | CASSPPGQPYEQYF
. | TRBV6-5 | few | CASSYDHNSPLHF
TRBD1 | TRBV5-4 | . | CASSLDQDRGIGKLFF
TRBD2 | TRBV4-3 | few | CASSQVGGGRGETQYF
. | TRBV29-1 | many | CSVQVIAPEKLFF
TRBD1 | TRBV7-9 | . | CASSTGQGASEETQYF
TRBD2 | TRBV2 | many | CASSELPGLASEQYF
TRBD2 | TRBV20-1 | . | CSALVAGVEDTQYF
. | TRBV25-1 | . | CASVDYTSLGAETQYF
TRBD1 | TRBV7-9 | . | CASSPDRGVHEQYF
. | TRBV2 | . | CASTGVWYTGELFF
. | TRBV20-1 | . | CSAMGLATRETQYF
. | TRBV12-5 | few | CASGLVPFGVPETQYF
TRBD1 | TRBV6-6 | . | CAISYTGTGKTEAFF
TRBD1 | TRBV28 | . | CASSTDRSNQYF
. | TRBV6-1 | . | CASSEDGGLNTEAFF
TRBD2 | TRBV12-3/TRBV12-4 | few | CASSYFGEREWEETQYF
TRBD1 | TRBV6-5 | few | CASTRGTGAEYEQYF
TRBD1 | TRBV19 | . | CASSMDRGRENGELFF
TRBD2 | TRBV7-8 | many | CASTLHSGTAGELFF
. | TRBV7-3 | few | CASSLVTKGPGELFF
. | TRBV25-1 | many | CASSESQTRLDTEAFF
TRBD1 | TRBV2 | . | CASSEGTGTGNTIYF
. | TRBV7-8 | many | CASSLEGPGEQYF
. | TRBV7-9 | few | CASDRDSTDTQYF
. | TRBV7-2 | . | CASSEARTRGYGGYTF
. | TRBV30 | . | CAWSAGASEQYF
TRBD2 | TRBV10-3 | . | CATGGYGDTGELFF
. | TRBV15 | . | CATSSRAGGNQPQHF
TRBD1 | TRBV9 | many | CASSLRGRDTGELFF
TRBD1 | TRBV18 | . | CASSPQDRGPYGYTF
. | TRBV18 | few | CASSPDATLHF
TRBD1 | TRBV25-1 | few | CASSESGTGRTYEQYF
. | TRBV20-1 | . | CSARALGDTEAFF
. | TRBV4-3 | . | CASSQDRGGNYGYTF
. | TRBV7-6 | . | CASSLADRSTNEKLFF
TRBD1 | TRBV19 | few | CASGGGTGLSNQPQHF
. | TRBV29-1 | once | CSASNIGGSYNEQFF
. | TRBV4-1 | . | CASSQGWRLNTEAFF
. | TRBV7-8 | many | CASSLPLYEQYF
. | TRBV7-2 | . | CASSLKSYSNEQYF
TRBD1 | TRBV5-1 | . | CASSLVGWTGGLETEAFF
. | TRBV20-1 | . | CSAPENTGETQYF
TRBD2 | TRBV7-8 | once | CASSLAGSGGLGTQYF